This TCR beta chain was documented in a study of T-cell memory formation after mild COVID-19. Germline V lookup: CDR1 MNHEY, CDR2 SMNVEV (reference sequence). V lost 5 bases and J lost 5; bases outside the gene matches: 10. The CDR3 sequence is 15 residues long. TCRdb re-derived calls from the 5' RACE reads in MiXCR, one entry per CDR3 protein. This sample carries roughly 510,000 distinct CDR3 sequences, around 16% of them seen once, and the ten largest clones take roughly 8%. The sample was PBMCs or a T cell subset sorted from them (not recorded which). This chain joins TRBV27 and TRBJ2-7; 9 nucleotides align to TRBD1. This clonotype originated in an adult woman who had mild COVID-19 (a few samples of this study predate the infection). Cell type and time point are not known. This CDR3 reads CASSVDRGFFNEQYF. Written as DNA, the CDR3 is TGTGCCAGCAGTGTCGACAGGGGGTTTTTCAACGAGCAGTACTTC.